This TCR beta chain was profiled in a study of T cell responses to AZD1222 COVID-19 vaccine. Study-wide results and caveats: At baseline, just a handful of AZD1222 recipients tested seropositive. Spike as a whole was targeted by vaccine-associated CD4 TCRs, dominant at 160-218 and 743-854.

The method was immunoSEQ multiplex PCR; TCRdb's version includes in-frame clones alone and lacks a portion of them. Found here are 150,000 to 250,000 clones, 80% to 95% of them singletons; the top ten hold roughly 3.5%. A note on this clone: No antigen is known for it.

V gave up 4 bases and J gave up 0 bases, with 21 bases separating them. This CDR3 contains 18 residues. Germline V lookup: CDR1 SGHTA, CDR2 FQGTGA. This rearrangement joins TRBV7-3 to TRBJ1-2, with a weak D call TRBD1 (5 bases). This clonotype was obtained from an adult who received the AZD1222 COVID-19 vaccine. The sequencing used peripheral blood, collected 28 days after the second AZD1222 dose. The CDR3 loop is CASSSRPPGQNANYGYTF. The DNA for the CDR3 is TGTGCCAGCAGCTCACGGCCCCCGGGGCAGAACGCTAACTATGGCTACACCTTC.